This T cell receptor (beta chain) comes out of a study of regulatory T cells in long-lasting Graves disease. This clonotype was counted a few times. The target antigen is unknown. To make TCR beta libraries, researchers used iRepertoire HTBI primers and Arm-PCR of CDR3 regions. In TCRdb, the multiplex PCR reads were re-called with MiXCR into one record per CDR3 protein. The sample has about 620,000 distinct CDR3 sequences; under 20% are singletons. Sample time point: newly diagnosed GD, antithyroid drugs for less than 3 months. RNA from PBMCs was the source of the TCR library. The CDR3 totals 14 residues. CDR1 is SGHKS and CDR2 is YYEKEE in the germline V gene (reference sequence). Deletions cut 4 bases from V and 6 bases from J, with 15 bases between. Study observations and caveats: Persistent patients had a count of shared public clonotypes (roughly 2,500) that exceeded that of new patients (about 970).

These data were also filed under a second study, of T cells in Graves' hyperthyroidism and ophthalmopathy. As that report states: Stable Graves' hyperthyroidism meant no ophthalmopathy progression within 18 months. TCR CDR3 underwent first-round RT-PCR with the HTBI primer set. A model of 13 V-J pairs discriminated ophthalmopathy from stable hyperthyroidism.

The genes are TRBV5-5 and TRBJ2-3, with D perhaps matching TRBD2 (6 bases). This sequence was found in a woman aged 25 to 39 with Graves disease. The sample was peripheral blood mononuclear cells (PBMCs), taken at new diagnosis, from a patient treated with antithyroid drugs. CDR3 amino acids: CASSPGLPGDTQYF. CDR3 nucleotides: TGTGCCAGCAGCCCGGGACTCCCAGGTGATACGCAGTATTTT.